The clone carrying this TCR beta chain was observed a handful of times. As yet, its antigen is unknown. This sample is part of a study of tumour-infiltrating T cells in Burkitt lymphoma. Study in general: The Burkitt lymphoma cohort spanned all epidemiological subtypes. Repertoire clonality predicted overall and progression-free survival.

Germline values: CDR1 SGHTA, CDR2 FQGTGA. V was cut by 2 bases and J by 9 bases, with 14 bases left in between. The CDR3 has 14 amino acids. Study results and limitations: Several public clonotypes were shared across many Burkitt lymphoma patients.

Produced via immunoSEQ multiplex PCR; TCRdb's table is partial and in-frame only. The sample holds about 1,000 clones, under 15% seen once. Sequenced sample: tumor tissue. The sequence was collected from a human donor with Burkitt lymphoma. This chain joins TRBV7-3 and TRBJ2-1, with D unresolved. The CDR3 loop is CASSLWSGKGEQFF. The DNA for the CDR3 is TGTGCCAGCAGCTTATGGTCGGGTAAAGGTGAGCAGTTCTTC.